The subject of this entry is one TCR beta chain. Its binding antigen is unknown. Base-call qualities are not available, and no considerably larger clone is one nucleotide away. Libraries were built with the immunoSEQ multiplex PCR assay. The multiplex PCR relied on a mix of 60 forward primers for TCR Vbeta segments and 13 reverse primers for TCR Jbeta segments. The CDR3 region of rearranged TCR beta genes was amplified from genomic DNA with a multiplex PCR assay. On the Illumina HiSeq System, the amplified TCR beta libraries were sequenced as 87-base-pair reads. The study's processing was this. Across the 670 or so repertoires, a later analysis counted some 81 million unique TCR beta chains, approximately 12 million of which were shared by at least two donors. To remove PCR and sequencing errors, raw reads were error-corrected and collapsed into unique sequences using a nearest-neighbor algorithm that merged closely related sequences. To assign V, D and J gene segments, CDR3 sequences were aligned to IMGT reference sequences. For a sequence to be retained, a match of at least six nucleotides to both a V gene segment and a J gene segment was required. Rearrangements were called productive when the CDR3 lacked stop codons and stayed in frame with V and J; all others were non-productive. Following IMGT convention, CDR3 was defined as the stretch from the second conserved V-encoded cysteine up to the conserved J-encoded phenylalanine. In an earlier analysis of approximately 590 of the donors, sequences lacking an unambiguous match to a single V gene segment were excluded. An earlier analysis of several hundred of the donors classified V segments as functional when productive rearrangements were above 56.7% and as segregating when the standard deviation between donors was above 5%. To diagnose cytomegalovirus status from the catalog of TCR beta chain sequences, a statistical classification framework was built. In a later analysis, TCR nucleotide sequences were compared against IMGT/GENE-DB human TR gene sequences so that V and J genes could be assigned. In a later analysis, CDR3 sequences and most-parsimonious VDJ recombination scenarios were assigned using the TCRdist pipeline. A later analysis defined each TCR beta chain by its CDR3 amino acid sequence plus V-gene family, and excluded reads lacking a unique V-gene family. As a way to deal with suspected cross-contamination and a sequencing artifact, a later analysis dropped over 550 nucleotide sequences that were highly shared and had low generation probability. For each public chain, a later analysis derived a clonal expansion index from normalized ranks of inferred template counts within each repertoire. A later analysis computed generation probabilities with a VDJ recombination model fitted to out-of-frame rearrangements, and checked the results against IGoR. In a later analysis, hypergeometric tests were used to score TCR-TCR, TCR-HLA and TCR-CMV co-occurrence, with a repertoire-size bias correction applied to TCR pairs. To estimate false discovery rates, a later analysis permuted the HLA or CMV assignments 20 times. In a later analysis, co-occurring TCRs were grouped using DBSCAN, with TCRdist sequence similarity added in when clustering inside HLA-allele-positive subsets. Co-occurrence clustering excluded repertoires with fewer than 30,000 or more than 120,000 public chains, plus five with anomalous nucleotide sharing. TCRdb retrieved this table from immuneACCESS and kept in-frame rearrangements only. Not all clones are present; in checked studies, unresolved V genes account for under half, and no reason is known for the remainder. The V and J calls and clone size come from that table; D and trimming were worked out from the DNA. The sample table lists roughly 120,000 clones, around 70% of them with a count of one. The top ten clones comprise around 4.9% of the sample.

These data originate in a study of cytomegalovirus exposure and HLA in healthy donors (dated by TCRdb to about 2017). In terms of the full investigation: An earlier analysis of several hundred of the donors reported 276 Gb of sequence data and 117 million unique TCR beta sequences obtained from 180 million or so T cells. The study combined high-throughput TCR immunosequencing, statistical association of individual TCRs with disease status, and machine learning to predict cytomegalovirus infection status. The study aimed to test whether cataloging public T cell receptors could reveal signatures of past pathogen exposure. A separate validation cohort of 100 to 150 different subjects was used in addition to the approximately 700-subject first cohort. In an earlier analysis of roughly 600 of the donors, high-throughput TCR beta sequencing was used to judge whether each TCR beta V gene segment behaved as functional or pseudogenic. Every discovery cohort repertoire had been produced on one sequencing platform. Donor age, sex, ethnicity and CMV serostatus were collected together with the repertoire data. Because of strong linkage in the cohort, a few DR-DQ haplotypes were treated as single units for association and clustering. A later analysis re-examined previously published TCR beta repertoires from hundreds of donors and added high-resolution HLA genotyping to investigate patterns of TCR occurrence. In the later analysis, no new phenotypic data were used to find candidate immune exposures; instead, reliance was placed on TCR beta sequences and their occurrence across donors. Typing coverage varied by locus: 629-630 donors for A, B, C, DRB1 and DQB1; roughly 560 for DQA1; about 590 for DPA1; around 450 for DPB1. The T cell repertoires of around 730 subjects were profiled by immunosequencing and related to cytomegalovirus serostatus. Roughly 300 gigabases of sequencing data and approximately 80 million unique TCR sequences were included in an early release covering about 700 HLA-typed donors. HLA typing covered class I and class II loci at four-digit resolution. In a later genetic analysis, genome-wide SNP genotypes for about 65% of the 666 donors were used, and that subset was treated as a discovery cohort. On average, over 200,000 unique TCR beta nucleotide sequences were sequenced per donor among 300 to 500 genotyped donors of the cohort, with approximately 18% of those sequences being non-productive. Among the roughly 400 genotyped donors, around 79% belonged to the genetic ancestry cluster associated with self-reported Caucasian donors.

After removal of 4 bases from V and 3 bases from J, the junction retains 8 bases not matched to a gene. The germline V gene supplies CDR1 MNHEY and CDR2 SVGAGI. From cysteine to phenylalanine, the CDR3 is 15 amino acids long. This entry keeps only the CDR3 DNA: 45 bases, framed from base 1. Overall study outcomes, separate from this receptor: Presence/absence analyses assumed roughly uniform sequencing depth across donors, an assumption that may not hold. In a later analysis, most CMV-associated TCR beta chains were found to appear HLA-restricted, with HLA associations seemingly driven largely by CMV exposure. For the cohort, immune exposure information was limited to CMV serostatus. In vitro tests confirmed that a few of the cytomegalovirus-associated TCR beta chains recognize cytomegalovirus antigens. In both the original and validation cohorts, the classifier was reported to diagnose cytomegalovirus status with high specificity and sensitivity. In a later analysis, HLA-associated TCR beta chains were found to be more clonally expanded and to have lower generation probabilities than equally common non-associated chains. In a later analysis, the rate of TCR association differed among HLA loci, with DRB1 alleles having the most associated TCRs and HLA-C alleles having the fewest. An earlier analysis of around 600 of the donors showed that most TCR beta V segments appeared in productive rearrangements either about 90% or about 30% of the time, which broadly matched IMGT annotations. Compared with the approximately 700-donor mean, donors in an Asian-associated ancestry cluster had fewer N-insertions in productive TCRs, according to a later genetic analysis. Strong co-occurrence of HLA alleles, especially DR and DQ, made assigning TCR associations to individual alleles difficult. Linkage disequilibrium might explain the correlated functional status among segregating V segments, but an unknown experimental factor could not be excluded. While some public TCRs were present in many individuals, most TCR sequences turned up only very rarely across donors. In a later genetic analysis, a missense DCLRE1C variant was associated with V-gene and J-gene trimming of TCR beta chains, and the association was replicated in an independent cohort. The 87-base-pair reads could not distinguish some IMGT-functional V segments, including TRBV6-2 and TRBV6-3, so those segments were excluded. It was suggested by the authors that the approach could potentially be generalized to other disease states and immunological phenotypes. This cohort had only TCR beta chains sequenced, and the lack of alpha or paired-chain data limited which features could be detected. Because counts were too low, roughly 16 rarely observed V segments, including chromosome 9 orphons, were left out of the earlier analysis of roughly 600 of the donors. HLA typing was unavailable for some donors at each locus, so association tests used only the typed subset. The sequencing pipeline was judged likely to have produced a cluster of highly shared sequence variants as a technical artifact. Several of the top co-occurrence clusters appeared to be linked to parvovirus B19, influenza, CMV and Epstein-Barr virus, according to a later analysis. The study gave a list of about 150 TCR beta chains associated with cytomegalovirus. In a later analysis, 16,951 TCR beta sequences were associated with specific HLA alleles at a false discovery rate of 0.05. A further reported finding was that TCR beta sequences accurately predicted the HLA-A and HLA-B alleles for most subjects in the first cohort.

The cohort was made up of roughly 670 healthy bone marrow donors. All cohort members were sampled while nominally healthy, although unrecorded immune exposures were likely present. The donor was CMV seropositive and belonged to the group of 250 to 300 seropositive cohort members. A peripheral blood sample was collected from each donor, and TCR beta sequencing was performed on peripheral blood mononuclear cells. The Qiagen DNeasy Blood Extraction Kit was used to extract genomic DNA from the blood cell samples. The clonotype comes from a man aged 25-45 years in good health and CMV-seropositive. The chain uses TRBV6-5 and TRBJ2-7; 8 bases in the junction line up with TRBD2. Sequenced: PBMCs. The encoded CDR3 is CASSLAGLAYYEQYF. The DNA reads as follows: TGTGCCAGCAGTTTAGCGGGGTTAGCTTACTACGAGCAGTACTTC.